This entry lists 7 T cell receptor beta chains sequenced from one sample in a study of blood T cell repertoires in COVID-19. The data were produced by immunoSEQ multiplex PCR, yet TCRdb's version contains in-frame clones alone and is incomplete. This sample yields about 430,000 clones, of which approximately 92% are seen a single time; roughly 1.1% belongs to the top ten. Material for sequencing was PBMCs or T cells enriched from blood (not recorded which). These receptors came from a man aged 25 to 40 who had recovered from COVID-19.

In this sample, this clone turned up once. This chain uses TRBV28 with TRBJ2-7, with 11 bases aligning to TRBD2. The CDR3 has 17 amino acids. V trimming: 2 bases; J trimming: 4 bases; junction bases outside the gene matches: 10. Germline assignment: CDR1 MDHEN and CDR2 SYDVKM. The CDR3: CASSLEVRLAGRYEQYF. The CDR3 nucleotides read TGTGCCAGCAGTTTAGAGGTGAGACTAGCGGGACGTTACGAGCAGTACTTC.

The chain uses TRBV5-6 and TRBJ2-7, with 7 bases lining up with TRBD1. CDR3 length: 14 amino acids. With 3 bases clipped from V and 3 bases from J, the junction kept 6 bases outside the gene matches. CDR1 and CDR2 from the germline V gene are SGHDT and YYEEEE. CDR3 nucleotide sequence: TGTGCCAGCAGCTCCACCGGGACAGTCTACGAGCAGTACTTC. Translated, it gives CASSSTGTVYEQYF. Combining the CDR3 with reference TRBV5-6 and TRBJ2-7 gives the whole variable domain DAGVTQSPTHLIKTRGQQVTLRCSPKSGHDTVSWYQQALGQGPQFIFQYYEEEERQRGNFPDRFSGHQFPNYSSELNVNALLLGDSALYLCASSSTGTVYEQYFGPGTRLTVT.

J is TRBJ2-1 and V is TRBV28; the match to TRBD2 covers 11 bases. V shed 6 bases, J shed 1 base, and the junction held 11 bases outside the gene matches. Per germline, CDR1 MDHEN and CDR2 SYDVKM. The CDR3 loop spans 18 amino acids. The CDR3 loop is CASSFSSGRTFSYNEQFF. The CDR3 nucleotides are TGTGCCAGCAGCTTCTCTAGCGGGAGGACGTTTTCCTACAATGAGCAGTTCTTC.

The V and J genes are TRBV5-1 and TRBJ2-7, with D perhaps matching TRBD2 (6 bases). This CDR3 contains 15 residues. Germline values: CDR1 SGHRS, CDR2 YFSETQ. Trimming pared 3 bases from V and 1 base from J, leaving 14 bases between. DNA of the CDR3: TGCGCCAGCAGCTGGCAAGCGGGTGAGTCCTACGAGCAGTACTTC. Its translation: CASSWQAGESYEQYF.

The genes are TRBV30 and TRBJ1-1; no firm D call. Trimming removed 3 bases from V and 0 bases from J, with 8 bases in between. From germline, CDR1 is GTSNPN and CDR2 SVGIG (reference sequence). The CDR3 length is 13 residues. The CDR3 DNA follows: TGTGCCTGGAGCTTCGAGGTGAACACTGAAGCTTTCTTT. This encodes CAWSFEVNTEAFF.

This clone is a singleton in its sample. The chain uses TRBV27 and TRBJ2-2; 13 bases align to TRBD2. Looked up from germline, CDR1 is MNHEY and CDR2 is SMNVEV (reference sequence). The V gene end was trimmed by 2 bases and the J gene end by 6 bases; junction bases not matched to a gene: 9. The CDR3 is made up of 18 amino acids. The DNA for the CDR3 is TGTGCCAGCAGTTTAATGGGGACTAGCGGGATAATCGCCGGGGAGCTGTTTTTT. Translation: CASSLMGTSGIIAGELFF.

V and J are TRBV4-1 and TRBJ2-7, with a weak D call TRBD2 (5 bases). Trimming removed 3 bases at V and 2 bases at J, with 14 bases between. Per the germline V gene, CDR1 is MGHRA and CDR2 is YSYEKL. The CDR3 contains 15 residues. The CDR3 is CASSQMPGSAYEQYF. CDR3 sequence (DNA): TGCGCCAGCAGCCAGATGCCGGGGTCTGCCTACGAGCAGTACTTC.